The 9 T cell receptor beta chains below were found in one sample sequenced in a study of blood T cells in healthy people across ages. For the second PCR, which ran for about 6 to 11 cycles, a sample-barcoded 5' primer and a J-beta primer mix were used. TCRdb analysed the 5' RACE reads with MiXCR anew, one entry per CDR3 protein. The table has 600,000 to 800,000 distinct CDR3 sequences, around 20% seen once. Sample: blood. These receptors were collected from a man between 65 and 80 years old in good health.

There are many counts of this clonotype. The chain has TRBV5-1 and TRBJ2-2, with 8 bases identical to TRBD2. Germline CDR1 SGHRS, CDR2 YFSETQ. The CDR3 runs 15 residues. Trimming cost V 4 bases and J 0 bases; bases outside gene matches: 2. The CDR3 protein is CASSEGLANTGELFF. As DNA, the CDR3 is TGCGCCAGCAGCGAGGGACTAGCGAACACCGGGGAGCTGTTTTTT.

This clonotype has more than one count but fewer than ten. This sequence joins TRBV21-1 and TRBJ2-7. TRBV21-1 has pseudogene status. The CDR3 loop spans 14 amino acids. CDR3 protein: CAGPRYRDSYEQYF. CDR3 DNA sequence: TGTGCCGGCCCCCGATATCGCGACTCCTACGAGCAGTACTTC.

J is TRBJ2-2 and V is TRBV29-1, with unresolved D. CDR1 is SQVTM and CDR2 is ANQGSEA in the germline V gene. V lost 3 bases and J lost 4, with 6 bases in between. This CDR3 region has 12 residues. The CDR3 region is CSVDRSTGELFF. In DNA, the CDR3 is TGCAGCGTTGACAGGAGCACCGGGGAGCTGTTTTTT.

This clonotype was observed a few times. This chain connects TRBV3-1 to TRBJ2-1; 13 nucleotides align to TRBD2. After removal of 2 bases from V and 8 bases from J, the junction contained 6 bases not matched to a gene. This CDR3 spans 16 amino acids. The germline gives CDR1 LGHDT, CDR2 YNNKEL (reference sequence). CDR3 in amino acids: CASSQHTSGRADEQFF. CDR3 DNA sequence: TGTGCCAGCAGCCAACATACTAGCGGGAGGGCCGATGAGCAGTTCTTC.

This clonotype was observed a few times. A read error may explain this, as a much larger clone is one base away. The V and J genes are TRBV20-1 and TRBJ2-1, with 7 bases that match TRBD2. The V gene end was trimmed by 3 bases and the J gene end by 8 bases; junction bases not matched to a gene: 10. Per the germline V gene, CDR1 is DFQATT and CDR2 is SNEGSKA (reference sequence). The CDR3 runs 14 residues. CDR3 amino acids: CSASLGGSYDEQFF. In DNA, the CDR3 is TGCAGTGCTAGTCTGGGGGGGTCGTACGATGAGCAGTTCTTC.

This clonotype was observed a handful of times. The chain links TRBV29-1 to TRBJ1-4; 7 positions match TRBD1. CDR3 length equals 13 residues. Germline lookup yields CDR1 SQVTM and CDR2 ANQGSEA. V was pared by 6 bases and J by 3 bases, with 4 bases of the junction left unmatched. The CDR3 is CSVAGTANEKLFF. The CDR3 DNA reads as TGCAGCGTGGCCGGGACAGCTAATGAAAAACTGTTTTTT.

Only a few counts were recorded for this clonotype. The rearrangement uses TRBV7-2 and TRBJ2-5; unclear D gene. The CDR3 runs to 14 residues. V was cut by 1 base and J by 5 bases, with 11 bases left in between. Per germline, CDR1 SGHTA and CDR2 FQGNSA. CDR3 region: CASSLDVQSETQYF. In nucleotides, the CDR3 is TGTGCCAGCAGCTTAGATGTTCAGTCGGAGACCCAGTACTTC. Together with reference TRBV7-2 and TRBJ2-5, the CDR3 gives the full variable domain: GAGVSQSPSNKVTEKGKDVELRCDPISGHTALYWYRQSLGQGLEFLIYFQGNSAPDKSGLPSDRFSAERTGGSVSTLTIQRTQQEDSAVYLCASSLDVQSETQYFGPGTRLLVL.

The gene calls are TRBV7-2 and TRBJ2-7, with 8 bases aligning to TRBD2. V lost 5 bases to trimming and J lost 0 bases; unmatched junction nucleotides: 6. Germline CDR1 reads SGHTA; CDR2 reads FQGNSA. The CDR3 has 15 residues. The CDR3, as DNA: TGTGCCAGCAGCAGCCCGGGACTAGGCTCCTACGAGCAGTACTTC. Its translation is CASSSPGLGSYEQYF. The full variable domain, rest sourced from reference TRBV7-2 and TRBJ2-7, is GAGVSQSPSNKVTEKGKDVELRCDPISGHTALYWYRQSLGQGLEFLIYFQGNSAPDKSGLPSDRFSAERTGGSVSTLTIQRTQQEDSAVYLCASSSPGLGSYEQYFGPGTRLTVT.

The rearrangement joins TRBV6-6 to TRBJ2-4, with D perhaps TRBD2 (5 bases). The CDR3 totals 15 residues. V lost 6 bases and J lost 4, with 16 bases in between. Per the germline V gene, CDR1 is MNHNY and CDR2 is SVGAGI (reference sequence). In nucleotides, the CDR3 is TGTGCCAGCAGACGCCTGGACGGCGGGAAAAACATTCAGTACTTC. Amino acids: CASRRLDGGKNIQYF.